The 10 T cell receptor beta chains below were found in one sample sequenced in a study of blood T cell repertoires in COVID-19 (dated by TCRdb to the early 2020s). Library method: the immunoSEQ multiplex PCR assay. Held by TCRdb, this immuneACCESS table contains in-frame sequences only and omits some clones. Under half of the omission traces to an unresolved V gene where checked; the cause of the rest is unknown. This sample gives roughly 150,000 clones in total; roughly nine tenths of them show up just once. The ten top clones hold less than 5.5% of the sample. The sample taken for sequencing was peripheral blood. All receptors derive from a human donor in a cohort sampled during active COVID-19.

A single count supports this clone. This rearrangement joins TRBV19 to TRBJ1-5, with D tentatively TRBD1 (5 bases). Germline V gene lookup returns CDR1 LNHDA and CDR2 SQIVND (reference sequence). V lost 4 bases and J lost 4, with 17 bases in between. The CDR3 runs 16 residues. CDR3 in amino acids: CASSTPAQGSNQPQHF. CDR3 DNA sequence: TGTGCCAGTAGTACCCCGGCCCAGGGAAGTAATCAGCCCCAGCATTTT.

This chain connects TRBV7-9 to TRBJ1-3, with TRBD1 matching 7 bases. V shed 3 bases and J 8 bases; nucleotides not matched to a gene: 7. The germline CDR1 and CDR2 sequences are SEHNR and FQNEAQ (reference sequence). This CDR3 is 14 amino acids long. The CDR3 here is CASSLTGFPDTIYF. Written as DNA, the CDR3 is TGTGCCAGCAGCTTGACAGGGTTCCCAGACACCATATATTTT.

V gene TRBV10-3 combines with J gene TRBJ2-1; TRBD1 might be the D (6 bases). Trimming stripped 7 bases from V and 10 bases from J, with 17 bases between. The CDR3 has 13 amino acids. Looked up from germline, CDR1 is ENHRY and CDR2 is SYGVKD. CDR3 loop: CAIMDGQGYEQFF. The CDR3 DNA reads TGTGCCATCATGGATGGGCAGGGGTACGAGCAGTTCTTC.

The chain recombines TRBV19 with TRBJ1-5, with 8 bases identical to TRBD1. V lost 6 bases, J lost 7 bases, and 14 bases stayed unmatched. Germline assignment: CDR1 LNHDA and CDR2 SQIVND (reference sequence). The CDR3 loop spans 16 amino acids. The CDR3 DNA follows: TGTGCCAGTAGCCACAGTGGACAGGGCGAGGGGCAGCCCCAGCATTTT. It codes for CASSHSGQGEGQPQHF.

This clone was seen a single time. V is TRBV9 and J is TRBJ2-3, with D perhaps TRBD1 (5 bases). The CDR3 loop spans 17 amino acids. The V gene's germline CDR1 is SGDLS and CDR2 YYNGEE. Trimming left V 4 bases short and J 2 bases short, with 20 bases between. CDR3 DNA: TGTGCCAGCAGCTCCTTGGCAGGGCGGTCTTTCACAGATACGCAGTATTTT. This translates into CASSSLAGRSFTDTQYF.

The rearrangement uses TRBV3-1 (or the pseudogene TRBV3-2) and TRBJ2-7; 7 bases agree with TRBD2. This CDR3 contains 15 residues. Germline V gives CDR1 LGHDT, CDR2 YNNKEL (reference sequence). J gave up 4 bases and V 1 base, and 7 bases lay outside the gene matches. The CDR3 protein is CASSQARTRPYEQYF. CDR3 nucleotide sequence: TGTGCCAGCAGCCAAGCGAGGACTAGACCATACGAGCAGTACTTC.

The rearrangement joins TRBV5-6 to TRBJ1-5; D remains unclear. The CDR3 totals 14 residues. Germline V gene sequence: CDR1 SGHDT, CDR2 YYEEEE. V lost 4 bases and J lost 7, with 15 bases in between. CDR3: CASSRRGGSQPQHF. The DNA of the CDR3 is TGTGCCAGCAGCCGCCGGGGAGGGTCCCAGCCCCAGCATTTT.

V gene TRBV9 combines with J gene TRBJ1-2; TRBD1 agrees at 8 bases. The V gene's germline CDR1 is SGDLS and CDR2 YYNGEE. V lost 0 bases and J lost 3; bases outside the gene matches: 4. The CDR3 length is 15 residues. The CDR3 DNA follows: TGTGCCAGCAGCGTAGAGATACAGGGGGACTATGGCTACACCTTC. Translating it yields CASSVEIQGDYGYTF.

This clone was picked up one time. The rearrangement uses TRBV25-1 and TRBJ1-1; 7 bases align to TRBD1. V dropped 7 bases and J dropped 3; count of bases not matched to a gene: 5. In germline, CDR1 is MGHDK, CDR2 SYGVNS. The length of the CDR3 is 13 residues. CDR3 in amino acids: CASKRGRDTEAFF. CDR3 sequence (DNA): TGTGCCAGCAAAAGGGGGCGCGACACTGAAGCTTTCTTT.

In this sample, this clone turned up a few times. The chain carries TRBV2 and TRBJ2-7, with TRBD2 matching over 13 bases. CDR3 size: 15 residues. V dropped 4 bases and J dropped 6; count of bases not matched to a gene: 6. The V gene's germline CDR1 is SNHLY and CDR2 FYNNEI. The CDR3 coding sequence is TGTGCCAGCAGTGCTGGGACTAGCGGGGACCGCGAGCAGTACTTC. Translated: CASSAGTSGDREQYF.